Presented here are 17 T cell receptor beta chains from one specimen sequenced in a study of blood T cell repertoires in COVID-19. Data came from immunoSEQ multiplex PCR; TCRdb stores just in-frame clones and leaves some out. The sample records under 200,000 clones, approximately 90% being singletons. Sequenced material: peripheral blood. These receptors all come from a man aged 45-65 years with acute or convalescent COVID-19.

The chain employs TRBV11-3 and TRBJ2-2; D perhaps matches TRBD2 (6 bases). The V gene's germline CDR1 is SGHNT and CDR2 YENEEA. Between the trimmed V and J ends, which lost 5 bases and 1 base, there was a span of 11 bases. The CDR3 covers 15 residues. In DNA form, the CDR3 reads TGTGCCAGCAGCCGTAGCGGACTGAACACCGGGGAGCTGTTTTTT. It translates to CASSRSGLNTGELFF. Supplemented by reference TRBV11-3 and TRBJ2-2, the full variable domain reads EAGVVQSPRYKIIEKKQPVAFWCNPISGHNTLYWYLQNLGQGPELLIRYENEEAVDDSQLPKDRFSAERLKGVDSTLKIQPAELGDSAVYLCASSRSGLNTGELFFGEGSRLTVL.

The V call is TRBV27, the J call TRBJ2-7; possibly TRBD2 for D (6 bases). Per the germline V gene, CDR1 is MNHEY and CDR2 is SMNVEV (reference sequence). The V and J ends lost 6 bases and 3 bases respectively, with 9 bases between them. The CDR3 spans 12 residues. The CDR3, as DNA: TGTGCCAGCAGCGGGACTCTCTACGAGCAGTACTTC. It specifies CASSGTLYEQYF.

J is TRBJ1-2 and V is TRBV28, with 11 positions matching TRBD1. J lost 1 base, V lost 3 bases, and 4 bases had no gene match. This CDR3 spans 16 amino acids. Germline V gene sequence: CDR1 MDHEN, CDR2 SYDVKM. This CDR3 reads CASSLDRGRNNYGYTF. The CDR3 DNA sequence: TGTGCCAGCAGTTTGGACAGGGGGCGTAATAACTATGGCTACACCTTC.

V usage is TRBV27 and J usage is TRBJ2-1; 8 positions agree with TRBD1. With 2 bases clipped from V and 6 bases from J, the junction kept 9 bases outside the gene matches. The CDR3 is 16 amino acids. Per the germline V gene, CDR1 is MNHEY and CDR2 is SMNVEV (reference sequence). The CDR3 here is CASSLGTGGRRNEQFF. For the CDR3, the DNA is TGTGCCAGCAGTTTAGGTACAGGGGGGCGGCGCAATGAGCAGTTCTTC.

This chain joins TRBV18 and TRBJ1-4, with no clear D. The CDR3 runs to 21 residues. The germline V gene has CDR1 KGHSH and CDR2 LQKENI. Trimming left V 2 bases short and J 0 bases short, with 25 bases between. CDR3 DNA sequence: TGTGCCAGCTCACCATTCAGATTGGGGAGCCGAAGTATGGCAACTAATGAAAAACTGTTTTTT. Residues: CASSPFRLGSRSMATNEKLFF.

This chain uses TRBV5-1 with TRBJ2-1; 9 bases fit TRBD1. V trimming: 4 bases; J trimming: 4 bases; junction bases outside the gene matches: 3. The CDR3 loop spans 14 amino acids. Looked up from germline, CDR1 is SGHRS and CDR2 is YFSETQ. The CDR3 protein is CASSTGGEYNEQFF. CDR3 nucleotides: TGCGCCAGCAGCACAGGGGGCGAATACAATGAGCAGTTCTTC.

The rearrangement uses TRBV7-2 and TRBJ1-1, with a possible D match to TRBD1 (5 bases). The V gene lost 0 bases and the J gene lost 3 bases, with 8 bases spanning the gap. Per germline, CDR1 SGHTA and CDR2 FQGNSA. This CDR3 comprises 14 residues. CDR3 sequence: CASSLAPGYTEAFF. In nucleotides, the CDR3 is TGTGCCAGCAGCTTAGCGCCAGGGTACACTGAAGCTTTCTTT.

The V call is TRBV5-4, the J call TRBJ2-5; the D gene is possibly TRBD1 (6 bases). Trimming cost V 3 bases and J 4 bases, with 10 bases left between them. CDR3 length equals 13 residues. Germline CDR1 and CDR2: SGHNT and YYREEE (reference sequence). The CDR3 DNA is TGTGCCAGCAGCTCTCAGGGGAGAGAGACCCAGTACTTC. Its protein is CASSSQGRETQYF.

The V gene is TRBV3-1 (or the pseudogene TRBV3-2), the J gene TRBJ1-2, with 10 bases aligning to TRBD1. V trimming: 4 bases; J trimming: 8 bases; junction bases outside the gene matches: 7. The length of the CDR3 is 14 residues. CDR1 is LGHDT and CDR2 is YNNKEL in the germline V gene (reference sequence). CDR3 in amino acids: CASSLRGQGSGYTF. In DNA, the CDR3 is TGTGCCAGCAGCCTACGGGGACAGGGGTCCGGCTACACCTTC.

This clone has only one observation. This chain joins TRBV5-4 and TRBJ2-1, with D maybe TRBD2 (5 bases). The germline V gene encodes CDR1 SGHNT and CDR2 YYREEE (reference sequence). V lost 5 bases, J lost 8 bases, and 20 bases lay in between. The length of the CDR3 is 15 residues. CDR3 sequence: CASSPPSPEGHEQFF. CDR3 nucleotide sequence: TGTGCCAGCAGTCCTCCCTCTCCTGAGGGTCATGAGCAGTTCTTC. Full variable domain (missing parts from reference TRBV5-4 and TRBJ2-1): ETGVTQSPTHLIKTRGQQVTLRCSSQSGHNTVSWYQQALGQGPQFIFQYYREEENGRGNFPPRFSGLQFPNYSSELNVNALELDDSALYLCASSPPSPEGHEQFFGPGTRLTVL.

This rearrangement joins TRBV19 to TRBJ2-7; perhaps TRBD1 as D (5 bases). This CDR3 contains 15 residues. From germline, CDR1 is LNHDA and CDR2 SQIVND (reference sequence). Deletions cut 3 bases from V and 2 bases from J, with 14 bases between. CDR3 coding DNA: TGTGCCAGTAGTATCCCCAGGGAAGGAGCCTACGAGCAGTACGTC. Its translation: CASSIPREGAYEQYV.

The chain couples TRBV3-1 (or the pseudogene TRBV3-2) to TRBJ2-5, with 9 bases lining up with TRBD1. The V gene end was trimmed by 5 bases and the J gene end by 4 bases; junction bases not matched to a gene: 8. In germline, CDR1 is LGHDT, CDR2 YNNKEL (reference sequence). CDR3 length: 15 residues. The CDR3 is CASSGQGKDRETQYF. The CDR3, as DNA: TGTGCCAGCAGCGGACAGGGGAAGGATCGAGAGACCCAGTACTTC.

This clone was found once. The chain couples TRBV7-2 to TRBJ2-5; 12 bases are shared with TRBD2. CDR1 and CDR2 (germline): SGHTA, FQGNSA. J gave up 7 bases and V 1 base, and 4 bases lay outside the gene matches. CDR3 length: 15 residues. In DNA form, the CDR3 reads TGTGCCAGCAGCTTAGAACTAGCGGGGGGCGGGACCCAGTACTTC. Translation gives CASSLELAGGGTQYF.

The chain's CDR3 is CASSPEPSETQYF. The CDR3 region has the DNA TGTGCCAGCAGCCCGGAGCCCTCGGAGACCCAGTACTTC. V gene TRBV11-3 combines with J gene TRBJ2-5; D gene uncertain. The CDR3 consists of 13 residues. V was pared by 5 bases and J by 5 bases, with 12 bases between. Germline values: CDR1 SGHNT, CDR2 YENEEA.

The chain carries TRBV5-1 and TRBJ2-3, with D tentatively TRBD1 (6 bases). The germline V gene has CDR1 SGHRS and CDR2 YFSETQ. The CDR3 is 14 amino acids. Trimming pared 2 bases from V and 6 bases from J, leaving 13 bases between. The CDR3 here is CASSLQGQGDTQYF. The CDR3 DNA reads as TGCGCCAGCAGCTTACAAGGCCAGGGGGATACGCAGTATTTT.

The chain joins TRBV29-1 to TRBJ1-3, with D unresolved. Germline assignment: CDR1 SQVTM and CDR2 ANQGSEA. The CDR3 runs 13 residues. V was cut by 7 bases and J by 4 bases, with 14 bases left in between. CDR3 region: CSAVHYPGNTIYF. DNA for the CDR3: TGCAGCGCCGTGCACTATCCAGGAAACACCATATATTTT.

The genes are TRBV19 and TRBJ1-4; D is unclear. This CDR3 contains 14 residues. Germline lookup yields CDR1 LNHDA and CDR2 SQIVND (reference sequence). Trimming left V 10 bases short and J 8 bases short, with 20 bases between. The CDR3 region has the DNA TGTGCCACCAAGCCCGTACGCGATAACGAAAAACTGTTTTTT. Translation gives CATKPVRDNEKLFF.